This T cell receptor (beta chain) originates from a study of shared clonotypes between healthy human individuals. The CDR3 spans 14 residues. Germline CDR1 and CDR2: SGHVS and FQNEAQ. V lost 1 base and J lost 2, with 8 bases in between. Several immunoSEQ 96-well plates shared each subset's DNA, each plate a replicate. A roughly 200 ng quantity of DNA, 30,000 to 35,000 T cell genomes, went into the sorted-subset replicate PCRs. TCRdb's copy holds only in-frame clones and misses some; the assay was immunoSEQ multiplex PCR. There are about 2.4 million clones in the sample; 85% to 95% occur only once, and over 0.12% lies in the top ten. Both subsets, CD45RA+ naive and CD45RA-negative memory, were split from the CD4+ cells.

The sequencing sample was made of naive CD4+ T cells sorted from blood. Subset defined: CD45RA+ positively selected. The receptor was isolated from a man younger than 35 in good health. V is TRBV7-8 and J is TRBJ1-2, with D perhaps TRBD1 (6 bases). CDR3 region: CASSLDRVNYGYTF. CDR3 coding DNA: TGTGCCAGCAGCTTAGACAGGGTAAACTATGGCTACACCTTC.